This T cell receptor (beta chain) was profiled in a study of CD8 T cells in ankylosing spondylitis. Regarding the study as a whole: A motif in TCR beta, a set of roughly eight highly homologous variants, appeared characteristic of ankylosing spondylitis blood. In reactive arthritis synovial fluid and blood, some motif variants had been reported before. Researchers reportedly found disease-linked clones significantly enriched in matched ankylosing spondylitis synovial fluid.

This clonotype was counted a few times. Its specificity is unknown. The length of the CDR3 is 13 residues. Germline lookup yields CDR1 DFQATT and CDR2 SNEGSKA (reference sequence). The V end lost 3 bases, the J end lost 9 bases, and 15 bases lay between the germline ends. Quantitative 5'-RACE with molecular barcodes produced the TCR beta libraries. MiXCR was run by TCRdb on the 5' RACE reads, yielding one entry per CDR3 protein. The sample consists of 800,000 to 900,000 distinct CDR3 sequences, around 11% of them appearing once. J is TRBJ2-1 and V is TRBV20-1, with a tentative D call TRBD1 (6 bases). The sample comprised blood, either unsorted or a sorted T cell fraction (not recorded which). The TCR originated in a male donor with ankylosing spondylitis. The CDR3, as DNA: TGCAGTGCTAGTGGGACATCCACCCTTGAGCAGTTCTTC. This codes for CSASGTSTLEQFF.